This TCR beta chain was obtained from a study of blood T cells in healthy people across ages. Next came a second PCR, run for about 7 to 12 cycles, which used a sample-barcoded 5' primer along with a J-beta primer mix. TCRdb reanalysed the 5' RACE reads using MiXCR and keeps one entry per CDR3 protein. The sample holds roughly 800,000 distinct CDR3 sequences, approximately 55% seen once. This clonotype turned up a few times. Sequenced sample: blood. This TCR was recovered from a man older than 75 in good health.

The CDR3 nucleotides read TGTGCCAGCAGAACGACAGGGGGGAACACTGAAGCTTTCTTT. Translated, it gives CASRTTGGNTEAFF. The chain combines TRBV4-2 with TRBJ1-1; 9 bases are shared with TRBD1. This CDR3 has 14 amino acids. CDR1 is LGHNA, CDR2 YNFKEQ, per germline. V trimming: 6 bases; J trimming: 1 base; junction bases outside the gene matches: 3.